This T cell receptor beta chain was captured in a study of T cells in Graves' hyperthyroidism and ophthalmopathy. The CDR3 has 14 residues. The germline V gene has CDR1 DFQATT and CDR2 SNEGSKA (reference sequence). Trimming took off 0 bases at V and 8 bases at J, with 17 bases between the two ends. This clonotype has ten or more counts. The CDR3 regions of TCR beta were amplified from RNA transcripts. An initial round of RT-PCR targeting the TCR CDR3 relied on the HTBI primer set. MiXCR was run by TCRdb on the multiplex PCR reads, yielding one entry per CDR3 protein. The sample holds fewer than 800,000 distinct CDR3 sequences; over 15% are singletons and the top ten take around 8%. Not enrolled were patients with uncontrolled infection, other autoimmune disease, pregnancy or lactation. The PBMCs were sourced from fresh peripheral blood (10 ml).

The specimen sequenced was blood. The V call is TRBV20-1, the J call TRBJ2-7; the D is unclear. The TCR was taken from a man aged 18 to 29 with Graves' hyperthyroidism. CDR3 nucleotides: TGCAGTGCTAGAGATCCAGGAAAAGAGGTCAAGCAGTACTTC. Its translation is CSARDPGKEVKQYF.